A single sample gave rise to the 14 T cell receptor beta chains below, sequenced in a study of blood T cells in healthy people across ages. The use of a sample-barcoded 5' primer and a J-beta primer mix characterized a second PCR of roughly 7 to 11 cycles. In TCRdb, the 5' RACE reads were re-called with MiXCR into one record per CDR3 protein. Here the sample spans about 800,000 distinct CDR3 sequences, 58% being singletons. Sequencing used blood. All receptors derive from a man between 25 and 39 years old in good health.

This clonotype was counted only a few times. The chain uses TRBV29-1 and TRBJ2-7; D may be TRBD2 (6 bases). Trimming cost V 4 bases and J 3 bases, with 10 bases left between them. The CDR3 extends over 12 amino acids. The V gene's germline CDR1 is SQVTM and CDR2 ANQGSEA. CDR3 residues: CSVVGRHYEQYF. The CDR3 DNA follows: TGCAGCGTTGTCGGGAGACACTACGAGCAGTACTTC.

This clonotype was counted between two and nine times. This chain uses TRBV13 with TRBJ2-5, with 9 bases matching TRBD2. Germline assignment: CDR1 PRHDT and CDR2 FYEKMQ (reference sequence). Trimming at V came to 4 bases and at J to 4 bases, leaving 1 base not matched to a gene. This CDR3 comprises 13 residues. The CDR3 region has the DNA TGTGCCAGCAGCTCGGGACTAGCAGAGACCCAGTACTTC. Its translation is CASSSGLAETQYF.

This clonotype has just a few counts. The rearrangement joins TRBV4-1 to TRBJ2-1; D may correspond to TRBD1 or TRBD2 (5 bases each). CDR1 and CDR2 (germline): MGHRA, YSYEKL. The CDR3 length is 17 residues. The germline V and J ends were trimmed by 0 bases and 8 bases, with 20 bases remaining between them. CDR3: CASSQDLSSGPWDEQFF. The CDR3 DNA sequence: TGCGCCAGCAGCCAAGATTTGTCGTCGGGGCCTTGGGATGAGCAGTTCTTC.

In this sample, this clonotype turned up many times. This may be a read error: a much more frequent sequence differs by one nucleotide. The chain carries TRBV7-2 and TRBJ2-1, with a possible D match to TRBD2 (5 bases). The germline CDR1 and CDR2 sequences are SGHTA and FQGNSA. The length of the CDR3 is 15 residues. V was cut by 4 bases and J by 0 bases, with 10 bases left in between. The CDR3 reads CASSWTPSSYNEQFF. CDR3 in DNA: TGTGCCAGCAGCTGGACTCCCAGCTCCTACAATGAGCAGTTCTTC. The variable domain in full, with the rest retrieved from reference TRBV7-2 and TRBJ2-1, is GAGVSQSPSNKVTEKGKDVELRCDPISGHTALYWYRQSLGQGLEFLIYFQGNSAPDKSGLPSDRFSAERTGGSVSTLTIQRTQQEDSAVYLCASSWTPSSYNEQFFGPGTRLTVL.

The gene calls are TRBV18 and TRBJ2-7; 7 nucleotides align to TRBD1. Germline V gene data show CDR1 as KGHSH and CDR2 as LQKENI. With 4 bases clipped from V and 6 bases from J, the junction kept 6 bases outside the gene matches. The CDR3 totals 13 residues. As DNA, the CDR3 is TGTGCCAGCTCACAAGGGACAGTAGGCGAGCAGTACTTC. This codes for CASSQGTVGEQYF.

In this sample, this clonotype turned up a few times. J is TRBJ2-6 and V is TRBV11-1; D is unresolved. The V end lost 1 base, the J end lost 2 bases, and 6 bases lay between the germline ends. The CDR3 runs 15 residues. Germline V lookup: CDR1 SGHAT, CDR2 FQDESV (reference sequence). CDR3 sequence: CASSLGFPGANVLTF. The CDR3 DNA follows: TGTGCCAGCAGCTTAGGATTCCCTGGGGCCAACGTCCTGACTTTC.

This clonotype was recorded at least ten times. The chain joins TRBV20-1 to TRBJ2-1; D remains unclear. The germline gives CDR1 DFQATT, CDR2 SNEGSKA (reference sequence). Trimming took off 4 bases at V and 0 bases at J, with 7 bases between the two ends. The CDR3 contains 13 residues. CDR3 region: CSATRSSYNEQFF. DNA of the CDR3: TGCAGTGCTACAAGGAGCTCCTACAATGAGCAGTTCTTC.

V usage is TRBV23-1 and J usage is TRBJ2-1; TRBD2 matches 9 bases. TRBV23-1 is an ORF for which the function is uncertain. This CDR3 has 18 residues. V lost 3 bases, J lost 5 bases, and 14 bases stayed unmatched. The DNA for the CDR3 is TGCGCCAGCAGTCACCTCTTCCTGCGGGAGGGAAAAAACAATGAGCAGTTCTTC. Translating gives CASSHLFLREGKNNEQFF.

This clonotype showed up just a few times. This rearrangement joins TRBV18 to TRBJ2-7, with TRBD1 identical over 7 bases. Germline-derived CDR1 and CDR2 are KGHSH and LQKENI. The CDR3 is 15 residues long. After removal of 2 bases from V and 2 bases from J, the junction contained 6 bases not matched to a gene. CDR3 sequence reads: CASSPFEGQTYEQYF. In nucleotides, the CDR3 is TGTGCCAGCTCACCATTCGAGGGACAGACCTACGAGCAGTACTTC.

The sample holds one count of this clonotype. The chain couples TRBV12-3 or TRBV12-4 to TRBJ1-4, with a possible D match to TRBD1 (6 bases). The CDR3 consists of 11 residues. Trimming removed 8 bases from V and 12 bases from J, with 13 bases in between. The CDR3 nucleotides read TGTGCCAGCCGTCGACAGGAGGAACTGTTTTTT. This sequence encodes CASRRQEELFF.

The chain has TRBV2 and TRBJ1-2, with TRBD1 as a possible D gene (5 bases). Trimming stripped 6 bases from V and 0 bases from J, with 20 bases between. CDR3 length: 17 residues. Germline values: CDR1 SNHLY, CDR2 FYNNEI. The CDR3 reads CASSRETSGRSNYGYTF. CDR3 coding DNA: TGTGCCAGCAGCCGAGAGACCTCAGGGCGGTCTAACTATGGCTACACCTTC.

This clonotype has only one observation. J is TRBJ2-7 and V is TRBV20-1; 9 nucleotides line up with TRBD1. The CDR3 is 15 residues long. Unmatched junction bases numbered 10, after V lost 7 bases and J lost 0 bases. Germline V CDR1 and CDR2: DFQATT, SNEGSKA (reference sequence). The CDR3 reads CSVMGAGQGSYEQYF. The CDR3 nucleotides read TGCAGTGTTATGGGGGCGGGACAGGGCTCCTACGAGCAGTACTTC.

The chain couples TRBV9 to TRBJ1-6, with 7 bases fitting TRBD1. J was trimmed by 9 bases and V by 3 bases; bases with no gene match: 9. The CDR3 is made up of 15 amino acids. CDR1 and CDR2 from the germline V gene are SGDLS and YYNGEE. CDR3 DNA sequence: TGTGCCAGCAGCGCTACAGGGGCGGGAGGTTCACCCCTCCACTTT. Protein product: CASSATGAGGSPLHF. Combining the CDR3 with reference TRBV9 and TRBJ1-6 gives the whole variable domain DSGVTQTPKHLITATGQRVTLRCSPRSGDLSVYWYQQSLDQGLQFLIQYYNGEERAKGNILERFSAQQFPDLHSELNLSSLELGDSALYFCASSATGAGGSPLHFGNGTRLTVT.

This chain uses TRBV20-1 with TRBJ2-3, with 9 bases that match TRBD1. The CDR3 has 13 residues. Trimming took 5 bases from V and 1 from J; bases not matched to a gene: 1. Germline V lookup: CDR1 DFQATT, CDR2 SNEGSKA (reference sequence). CDR3 sequence reads: CSAGDRGTDTQYF. In DNA form, the CDR3 reads TGCAGTGCTGGGGACAGGGGCACAGATACGCAGTATTTT.